This T cell receptor (beta chain) is drawn from a study of cytomegalovirus exposure and HLA in healthy donors. The study, taken as a whole, reports: Most TCR sequences were seen very rarely across donors, but some public TCRs occurred in many. The authors confirmed in vitro that a few CMV-associated chains were specific for CMV antigens.

The method was immunoSEQ multiplex PCR; TCRdb's version includes in-frame clones alone and lacks a portion of them. This table holds about 120,000 clones, over 65% found once. About this clone itself: The antigen is unknown.

This sequence was found in a woman between 25 and 40 years old in good health and CMV-seronegative. The specimen was PBMCs.

The CDR3 DNA sequence: TGTGCCAGCACTCCCCAGGGTTGGGGCTTATATGGCTACACCTTC. Translated, it gives CASTPQGWGLYGYTF. The J gene is TRBJ1-2, the V gene TRBV6-1; tentative D call: TRBD1 (5 bases). The V end was cut by 7 bases, the J end by 5 bases, with 20 bases between. The CDR3 spans 15 residues. Germline CDR1 MNHNS, CDR2 SASEGT.